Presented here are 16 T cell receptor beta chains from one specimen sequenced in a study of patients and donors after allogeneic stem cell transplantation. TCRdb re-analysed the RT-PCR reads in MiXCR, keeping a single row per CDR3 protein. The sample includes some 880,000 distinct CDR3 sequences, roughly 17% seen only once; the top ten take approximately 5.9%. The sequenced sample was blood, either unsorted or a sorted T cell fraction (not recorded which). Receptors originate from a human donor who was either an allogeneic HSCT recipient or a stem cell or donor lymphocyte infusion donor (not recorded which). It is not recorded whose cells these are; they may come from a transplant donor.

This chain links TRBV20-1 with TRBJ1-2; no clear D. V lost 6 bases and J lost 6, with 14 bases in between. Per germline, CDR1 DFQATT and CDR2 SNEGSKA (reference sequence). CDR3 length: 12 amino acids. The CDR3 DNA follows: TGCAGTGCCCCATGGCCCGGGAATGGCTACACCTTC. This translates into CSAPWPGNGYTF.

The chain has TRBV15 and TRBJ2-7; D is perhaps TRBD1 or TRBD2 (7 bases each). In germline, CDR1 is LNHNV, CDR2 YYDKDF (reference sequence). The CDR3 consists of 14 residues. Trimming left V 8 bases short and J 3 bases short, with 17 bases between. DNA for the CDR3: TGTGCCACCTCCGGGGGGACAGAGTACTACGAGCAGTACTTC. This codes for CATSGGTEYYEQYF.

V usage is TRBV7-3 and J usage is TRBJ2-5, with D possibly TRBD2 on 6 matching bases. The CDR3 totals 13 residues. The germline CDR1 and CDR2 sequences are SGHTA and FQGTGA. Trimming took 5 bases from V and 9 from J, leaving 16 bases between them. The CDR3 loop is CASSPTWGVPQYF. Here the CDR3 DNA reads TGTGCCAGCAGCCCAACCTGGGGGGTTCCCCAGTACTTC.

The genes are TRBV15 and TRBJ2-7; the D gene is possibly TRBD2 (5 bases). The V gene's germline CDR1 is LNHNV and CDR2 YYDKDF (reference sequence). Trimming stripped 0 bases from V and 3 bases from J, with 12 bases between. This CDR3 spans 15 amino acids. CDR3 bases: TGTGCCACCAGCAGAGATCCTAGCCGCCGCTACGAGCAGTACTTC. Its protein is CATSRDPSRRYEQYF.

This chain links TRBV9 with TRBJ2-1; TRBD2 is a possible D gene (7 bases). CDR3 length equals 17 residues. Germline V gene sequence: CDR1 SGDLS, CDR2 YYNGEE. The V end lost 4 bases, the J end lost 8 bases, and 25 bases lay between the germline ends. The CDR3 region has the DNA TGTGCCAGCAGCCCCCGCCCCCTTAGGGGGGGCCGGGATGAGCAGTTCTTC. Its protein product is CASSPRPLRGGRDEQFF.

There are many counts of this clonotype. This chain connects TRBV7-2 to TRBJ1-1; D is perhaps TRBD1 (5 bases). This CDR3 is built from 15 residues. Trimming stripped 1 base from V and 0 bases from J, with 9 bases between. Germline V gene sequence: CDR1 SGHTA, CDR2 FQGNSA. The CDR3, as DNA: TGTGCCAGCAGCTTAGATGGCAGGGTGAACACTGAAGCTTTCTTT. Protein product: CASSLDGRVNTEAFF.

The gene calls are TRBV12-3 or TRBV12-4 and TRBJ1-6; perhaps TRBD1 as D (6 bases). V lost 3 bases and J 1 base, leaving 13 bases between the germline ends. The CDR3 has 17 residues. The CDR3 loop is CASSFWGQESYNSPLHF. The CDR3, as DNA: TGTGCCAGCAGTTTTTGGGGGCAGGAGTCCTATAATTCACCCCTCCACTTT.

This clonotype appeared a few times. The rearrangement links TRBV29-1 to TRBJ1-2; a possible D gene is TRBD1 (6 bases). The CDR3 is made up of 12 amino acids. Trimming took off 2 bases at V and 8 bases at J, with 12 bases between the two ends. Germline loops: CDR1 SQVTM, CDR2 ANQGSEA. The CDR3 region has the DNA TGCAGCGTTGAAACGGGGGCCAGAGGCTACACCTTC. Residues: CSVETGARGYTF.

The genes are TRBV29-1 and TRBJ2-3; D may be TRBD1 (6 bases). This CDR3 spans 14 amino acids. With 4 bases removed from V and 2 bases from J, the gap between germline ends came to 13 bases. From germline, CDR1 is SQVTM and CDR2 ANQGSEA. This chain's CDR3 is CSVGRDTITDTQYF. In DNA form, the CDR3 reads TGCAGCGTTGGCCGGGACACGATCACAGATACGCAGTATTTT.

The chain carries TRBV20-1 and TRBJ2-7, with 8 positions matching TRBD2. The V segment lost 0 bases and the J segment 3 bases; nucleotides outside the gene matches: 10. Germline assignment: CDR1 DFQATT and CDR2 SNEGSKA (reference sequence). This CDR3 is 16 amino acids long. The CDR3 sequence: CSARDASGGLYYEQYF. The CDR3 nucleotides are TGCAGTGCTAGAGATGCCAGCGGGGGATTATACTACGAGCAGTACTTC.

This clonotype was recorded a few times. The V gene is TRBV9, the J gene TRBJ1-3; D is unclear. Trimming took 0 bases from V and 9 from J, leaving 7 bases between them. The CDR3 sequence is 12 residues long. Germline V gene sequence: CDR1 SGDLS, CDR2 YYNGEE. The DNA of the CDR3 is TGTGCCAGCAGCGTAGCGGGGAGCACCATATATTTT. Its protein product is CASSVAGSTIYF.

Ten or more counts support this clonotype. CDR3 coding DNA: TGTGCCAGCAGCCACGATCAGGGGGCCGCGAACACTGAAGCTTTCTTT. It yields the protein CASSHDQGAANTEAFF. The rearrangement links TRBV7-8 to TRBJ1-1, with 8 bases identical to TRBD1. Trimming removed 5 bases from V and 1 base from J; junction bases left unmatched: 9. CDR1 and CDR2 (germline): SGHVS, FQNEAQ. The CDR3 loop spans 16 amino acids.

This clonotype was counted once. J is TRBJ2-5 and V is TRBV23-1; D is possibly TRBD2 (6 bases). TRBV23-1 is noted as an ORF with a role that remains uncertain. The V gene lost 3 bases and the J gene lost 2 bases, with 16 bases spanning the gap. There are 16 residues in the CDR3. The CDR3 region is CASSHRLADPQETQYF. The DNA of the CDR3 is TGCGCCAGCAGTCACCGTTTAGCGGACCCTCAAGAGACCCAGTACTTC.

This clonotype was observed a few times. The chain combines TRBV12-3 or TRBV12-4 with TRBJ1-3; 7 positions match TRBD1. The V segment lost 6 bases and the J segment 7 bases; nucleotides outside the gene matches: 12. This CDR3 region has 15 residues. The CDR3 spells CASSSQGGGRNTIYF. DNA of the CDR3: TGTGCCAGCAGCTCTCAGGGGGGAGGTAGGAACACCATATATTTT.

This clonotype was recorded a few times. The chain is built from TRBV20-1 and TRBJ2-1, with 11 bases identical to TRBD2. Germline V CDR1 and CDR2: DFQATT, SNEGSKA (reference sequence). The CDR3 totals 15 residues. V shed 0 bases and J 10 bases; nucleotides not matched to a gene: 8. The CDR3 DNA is TGCAGTGCTAGAGATTTTACTAGCGGGAGCTCGGAGCAGTTCTTC. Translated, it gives CSARDFTSGSSEQFF.

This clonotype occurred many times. The CDR3 DNA follows: TGTGCCAGCAGCTACGGACGGAAGAATGAGCAGTTCTTC. Translated, it gives CASSYGRKNEQFF. The chain employs TRBV5-6 and TRBJ2-1; unclear D gene. The CDR3 runs to 13 residues. Between the trimmed V and J ends, which lost 3 bases and 7 bases, there was a span of 11 bases. CDR1 is SGHDT, CDR2 YYEEEE, per germline.